This T cell receptor beta chain was observed in a study of beta chain features in type 1 diabetes (dated by TCRdb to the late 2010s). For the wider study: Mean age, gender distribution, total cell number and subset yield did not differ between patients and healthy donors. A total of 100 million to 110 million sorted cells were examined across all samples, and a strong correlation was observed between cell number per subset and RNA yield. In the study, TCRB repertoires of sorted circulating CD4+ T cell subsets from recently diagnosed type 1 diabetes patients were compared with those of matched healthy donors. Naive and central memory subsets were obtained from all 30 or so donors, but regulatory and stem cell-like memory subsets were isolated from only 8 patients and about 8 healthy donors.

The High Capacity cDNA Reverse Transcription Kit was used to reverse transcribe all of the isolated RNA, meaning that expressed TCRB transcripts were what got sequenced. Deep immunoSEQ sequencing was applied to naive, central memory and regulatory T cell samples, giving an average of roughly 3.5 million total reads per sample. Sorted cells were lysed in RLT buffer and RNA was extracted with DNase-treated RNeasy Micro or Mini kits, depending on cell number. Each cell subset was processed separately to prevent cross-contamination, with patient and healthy donor samples processed together. TCRB sequences were amplified from cDNA with the immunoSEQ multiplex PCR, producing 87-bp fragments spanning the CDR3 region. Sequencing of the amplicons was done on the Illumina HiSeq platform. Processing in the source paper ran as follows. PCR bias was corrected computationally using synthetic template baselines, and reads within Hamming distance 2 were collapsed, with unmergeable singletons discarded. Reads were aligned against IMGT to assign V, D and J genes, CDR3 length and insertions or deletions at six rearrangement sites. Within each subset, clonotype counts were normalized to sorted cell number, after which true diversity and Gini coefficients were computed with the tcR R package. The overlap coefficient, calculated on TCRB nucleotide sequences, was used to quantify repertoire sharing. TCRdb carries this immuneACCESS record with in-frame sequences only. Its versions omit some clonotypes, under half of them owing to an unresolved V gene in the studies checked, with the rest unexplained. The V and J calls and clone size come from that table; D and trimming were worked out from the DNA. Present in this sample are some 360,000 clones, 9.6% of which were seen just once. Approximately 0.6% of the sample belongs to the ten largest clones.

This clone was detected many times. Its antigen specificity is not known. Base qualities are not provided; no much larger clone lies one nucleotide away. A single peripheral blood draw of approximately 0.11 L on average was collected from each donor into heparinised tubes. A BD FACSAria II and a panel including CD45RO, CCR7, CD25, CD127, CD95 and CD27 were used to sort naive, central memory, regulatory and stem cell-like memory CD4+ T cells. Purity was above 95% for every sorted population. PBMCs were isolated immediately by Lymphoprep density gradient centrifugation and stained directly without culture. Samples were stained and sorted in pairs, with one healthy donor and one patient per experiment, so that batch effects were minimized. On the study overall, not on this receptor specifically: Type 1 diabetes patients showed a moderate but significant shortening of TCRB CDR3 length in all four CD4+ subsets. The naive, central memory and regulatory TCRB repertoires appeared to resemble one another more closely among patients than among healthy donors. Because cDNA was sequenced instead of genomic DNA, highly expressing activated cells could be over-represented, though the groups showed no difference in activation or CD3 levels. Because the HLA sub-analyses included only small numbers of individuals, any influence of HLA type on TCRB rearrangement was left unresolved. Shorter templates might have been favored by PCR, but patient and control samples were amplified and corrected together, so both groups would have been affected equally by any skew. At VDJ recombination sites, patients with type 1 diabetes made fewer insertions and deleted more nucleotides, a pattern implying thymic rearrangement abnormalities.

Counted from cysteine to phenylalanine, this CDR3 has 13 amino acids. Only the CDR3 DNA is retained, 39 bases long and in frame from the first base. V gives up 7 bases and J gives up 7 bases, and the segment between their germline ends measures 14 bases. Looking up the germline V gene yields CDR1 MDHEN and CDR2 SYDVKM. The TCR originated in a man under 40 with type 1 diabetes. Material: central memory CD4+ T cells from blood. The chain is assembled from TRBV28 and TRBJ2-1, with the D call tentatively TRBD1 or TRBD2, each fitting 6 bases. The CDR3: CASNPGARNEQFF. The nucleotides read TGTGCCAGCAACCCGGGGGCTCGGAATGAGCAGTTCTTC.